This T cell receptor beta chain was sequenced in a study of blood T cells in healthy people across ages. Looking at the study overall: In model experiments, template switching was able to capture about one barcoded beta molecule for every two T cells that were present.

Study findings and constraints: Unsorted PBMC material precluded a definitive naive versus antigen-experienced comparison.

To note about this clonotype: No antigen is known for it.

The authors ran a second PCR of roughly 6 to 12 cycles using a sample-barcoded 5' primer and a J-beta primer mix. A template-switch adaptor that had 12 random nucleotides put a tag on each cDNA molecule. The study obtained at least 3 million CDR3-containing paired-end reads from every sample. TCRdb ran MiXCR on the 5' RACE reads and lists one entry per CDR3 protein. The sample yields 650,000 to 1,000,000 distinct CDR3 sequences, about 37% seen once. This CDR3 is built from 11 residues. Germline V gene lookup returns CDR1 DFQATT and CDR2 SNEGSKA (reference sequence). The ends were cut back, 5 bases at V and 6 bases at J, with 8 bases in the middle.

The genes are TRBV20-1 and TRBJ2-1; D may be TRBD1 (5 bases). The specimen was blood. This receptor was identified in a man younger than 35 in good health. The CDR3 DNA sequence: TGCAGTGCTGCTCAGGGCAATGAGCAGTTCTTC. Amino acid sequence: CSAAQGNEQFF.